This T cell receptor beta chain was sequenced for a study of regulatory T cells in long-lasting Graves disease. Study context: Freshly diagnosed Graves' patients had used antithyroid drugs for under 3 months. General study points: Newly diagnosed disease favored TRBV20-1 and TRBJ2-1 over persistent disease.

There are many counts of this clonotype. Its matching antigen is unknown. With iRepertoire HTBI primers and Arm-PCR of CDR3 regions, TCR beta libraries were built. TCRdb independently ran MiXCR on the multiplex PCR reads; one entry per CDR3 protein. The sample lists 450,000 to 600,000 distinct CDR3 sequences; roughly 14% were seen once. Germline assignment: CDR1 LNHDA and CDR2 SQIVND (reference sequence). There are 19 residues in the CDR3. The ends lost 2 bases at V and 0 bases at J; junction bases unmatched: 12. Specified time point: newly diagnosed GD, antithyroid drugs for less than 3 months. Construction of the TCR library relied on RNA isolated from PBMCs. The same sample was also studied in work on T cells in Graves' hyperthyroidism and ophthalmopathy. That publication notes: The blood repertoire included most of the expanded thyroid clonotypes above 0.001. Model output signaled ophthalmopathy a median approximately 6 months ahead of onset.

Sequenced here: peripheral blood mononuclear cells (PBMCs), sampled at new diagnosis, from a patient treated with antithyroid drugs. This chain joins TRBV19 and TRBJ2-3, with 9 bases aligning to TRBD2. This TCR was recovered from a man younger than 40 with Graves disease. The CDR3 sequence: CASSITGLAGNPSTDTQYF. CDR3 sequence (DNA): TGTGCCAGTAGTATAACTGGGCTAGCGGGAAACCCAAGCACAGATACGCAGTATTTT.